Given below is one T cell receptor beta chain in context. Its antigen is unidentified. The data stem from a study of T-cell reconstitution after alpha-beta-depleted transplantation in children. Overall study findings and caveats: Several hundred rapidly expanded clones from non-depleted graft cells reportedly supplied alpha-beta T cells about two months post-transplant.

Preparation of the TCRbeta library used unique molecular identifiers. TCRdb re-called the PCR reads through MiXCR, storing one row per CDR3 protein. The sample comprises around 700,000 distinct CDR3 sequences, roughly 14% of which are singletons, and 0.65% to 0.9% rests with the top ten. V shed 6 bases, J shed 4 bases, and the junction held 15 bases outside the gene matches. The germline V gene encodes CDR1 MNHNS and CDR2 SASEGT. The CDR3 is 19 amino acids. This chain connects TRBV6-1 to TRBJ2-1; TRBD2 aligns across 13 bases. This TCR was recovered from a girl aged 2-10 years with congenital amegakaryocytic thrombocytopenia, due to receive a stem cell transplant. The material sequenced was PBMCs, taken before TCRalphabeta/CD19-depleted stem cell transplant. The CDR3 sequence: CASSRGLAGEYTPYNEQFF. The CDR3, as DNA: TGTGCCAGCAGCCGCGGACTAGCGGGAGAATACACCCCATACAATGAGCAGTTCTTC.